This T cell receptor (beta chain) came from a study of blood T cell repertoires in COVID-19. About the study: In each case, the material was cDNA or gDNA derived from T cells, B-cell-depleted T cells, or PBMCs.

The CDR3 is 16 amino acids. The V gene end was trimmed by 2 bases and the J gene end by 2 bases; junction bases not matched to a gene: 8. Germline V CDR1 and CDR2: MNHEY, SMNVEV (reference sequence). Profiling relied on immunoSEQ multiplex PCR, and the TCRdb table lists in-frame clones only, not all of them. Found here are about 240,000 clones, 75% to 85% of them singletons; the top ten hold over 10%. This clone was found once. This clonotype originated in a woman aged 60-70 years with active or convalescent COVID-19. Sequencing used peripheral blood. The chain joins TRBV27 to TRBJ2-5; TRBD1 matches at 7 bases. The CDR3 nucleotides read TGTGCCAGCAGTTTAACCGGCAGGGGGTGGCAAGAGACCCAGTACTTC. Protein: CASSLTGRGWQETQYF.